Each of the 9 T cell receptor beta chains below was sequenced from the same sample in a study of T cell repertoires in cytomegalovirus infection. TCRdb re-derived calls from the reads in MiXCR, one entry per CDR3 protein. The repertoire includes some 150,000 distinct CDR3 sequences, 5.5% to 8% of them detected once, and 15% to 20% sits in the top ten. The specimen sequenced was PBMCs. All receptors come from a human donor in good health (CMV status not recorded). Some clones in this sample may be carry-over from other donors' samples.

This clonotype was seen at least ten times. The rearrangement joins TRBV4-3 to TRBJ2-7, with 10 bases that match TRBD1. Looked up from germline, CDR1 is LGHNA and CDR2 is YSLEER. This CDR3 comprises 15 residues. The trim removed 1 base at V and 3 bases at J, leaving 3 bases unmatched. The CDR3 DNA is TGCGCCAGCAGCCAAGGGCGGACAGGGGGCTACGAGCAGTACTTC. It yields the protein CASSQGRTGGYEQYF.

At least ten counts were recorded for this clonotype. J is TRBJ2-2 and V is TRBV4-3; D is undetermined. The CDR3 consists of 11 residues. V lost 7 bases and J 7 bases, leaving 7 bases between the germline ends. Per the germline V gene, CDR1 is LGHNA and CDR2 is YSLEER. CDR3 nucleotide sequence: TGCGCCAGCAATCAGCTCGGGGAGCTGTTTTTT. Translating it yields CASNQLGELFF.

This clonotype was recorded many times. The rearrangement joins TRBV12-3 or TRBV12-4 to TRBJ1-6; D unclear. V dropped 3 bases and J dropped 8 bases, with 11 bases sitting between them. The CDR3 consists of 14 residues. The CDR3 is CASSFKGGDSPLHF. The DNA of the CDR3 is TGTGCCAGCAGTTTCAAAGGCGGGGATTCACCCCTCCACTTT.

This clonotype appeared many times. The genes are TRBV7-3 and TRBJ1-1; D gene uncertain. V gave up 2 bases and J gave up 1 base, with 8 bases separating them. Germline lookup yields CDR1 SGHTA and CDR2 FQGTGA. The CDR3 has 14 amino acids. As DNA, the CDR3 is TGTGCCAGCAGCTTAGGCAGTACGAACACTGAAGCTTTCTTT. This translates into CASSLGSTNTEAFF.

The rearrangement uses TRBV20-1 and TRBJ1-1; possible D gene TRBD1, 5 bases. CDR3 length: 18 residues. The germline V gene has CDR1 DFQATT and CDR2 SNEGSKA (reference sequence). Trimming left V 0 bases short and J 0 bases short, with 20 bases between. Written as DNA, the CDR3 is TGCAGTGCTAGAGATTGGGGGGTCAGTGTAGAAATGAACACTGAAGCTTTCTTT. Its translation is CSARDWGVSVEMNTEAFF.

The table lists this clonotype with many counts. The chain recombines TRBV6-2 or TRBV6-3 with TRBJ1-5, with 7 bases fitting TRBD1. J gave up 7 bases and V 2 bases, and 5 bases lay outside the gene matches. The CDR3 is made up of 14 amino acids. Germline lookup yields CDR1 MNHEY and CDR2 SVGEGT. The CDR3 protein is CASSYGQAGQPQHF. The CDR3, as DNA: TGTGCCAGCAGTTACGGACAGGCAGGACAGCCCCAGCATTTT.

This clonotype was found many times. The chain is built from TRBV6-6 and TRBJ2-2; D unresolved. V shed 0 bases and J shed 4 bases, with 9 bases lying between them. The CDR3 has 15 residues. Germline assignment: CDR1 MNHNY and CDR2 SVGAGI (reference sequence). CDR3 in DNA: TGTGCCAGCAGTTACTCGAAACACCTCACCGGGGAGCTGTTTTTT. Residues: CASSYSKHLTGELFF.

Comment on this clonotype: A read error may be the cause here, since a much bigger clone is one base away. V gene TRBV20-1 combines with J gene TRBJ1-1, with D possibly being TRBD1 (5 bases). V lost 7 bases and J lost 4, with 16 bases in between. The V gene's germline CDR1 is DFQATT and CDR2 SNEGSKA (reference sequence). This CDR3 is 13 amino acids long. The CDR3 here is CSGAVGGGTEAFF. CDR3 in DNA: TGCAGTGGGGCAGTGGGCGGGGGCACTGAAGCTTTCTTT.

Only a few counts were recorded for this clonotype. J is TRBJ2-6 and V is TRBV11-1; D call uncertain. Germline loops: CDR1 SGHAT, CDR2 FQDESV (reference sequence). Trimming took 1 base from V and 2 from J, leaving 6 bases between them. The CDR3 covers 15 residues. Here the CDR3 DNA reads TGTGCCAGCAGCTTAGGCCCCGCTGGGGCCAACGTCCTGACTTTC. Encoded protein: CASSLGPAGANVLTF.